The source of this TCR beta chain is a study of blood T cells in healthy people across ages. Study outcomes and limitations: Long-lived and aged donors differed, with more naive CD4+ cells and higher diversity in the long-lived.

This clonotype was detected only once. Its target is unknown. A J-beta primer mix and a sample-barcoded 5' primer were used in a second PCR of roughly 6 to 12 cycles. TCRdb reprocessed the 5' RACE reads with MiXCR, giving one entry per CDR3 protein. The sample contains about 780,000 distinct CDR3 sequences, 62% of which appear only once. The CDR3 covers 15 residues. The ends were cut back, 0 bases at V and 9 bases at J, with 19 bases in the middle. From germline, CDR1 is DFQATT and CDR2 SNEGSKA (reference sequence). V is TRBV20-1 and J is TRBJ2-3; no reliable D call. Sequencing was carried out using blood. This receptor was identified in a man younger than 40 in good health. The CDR3 region has the DNA TGCAGTGCTAGAGAGGTTTCGGGCCCCCGAAGGACGCAGTATTTT. Its translation: CSAREVSGPRRTQYF.